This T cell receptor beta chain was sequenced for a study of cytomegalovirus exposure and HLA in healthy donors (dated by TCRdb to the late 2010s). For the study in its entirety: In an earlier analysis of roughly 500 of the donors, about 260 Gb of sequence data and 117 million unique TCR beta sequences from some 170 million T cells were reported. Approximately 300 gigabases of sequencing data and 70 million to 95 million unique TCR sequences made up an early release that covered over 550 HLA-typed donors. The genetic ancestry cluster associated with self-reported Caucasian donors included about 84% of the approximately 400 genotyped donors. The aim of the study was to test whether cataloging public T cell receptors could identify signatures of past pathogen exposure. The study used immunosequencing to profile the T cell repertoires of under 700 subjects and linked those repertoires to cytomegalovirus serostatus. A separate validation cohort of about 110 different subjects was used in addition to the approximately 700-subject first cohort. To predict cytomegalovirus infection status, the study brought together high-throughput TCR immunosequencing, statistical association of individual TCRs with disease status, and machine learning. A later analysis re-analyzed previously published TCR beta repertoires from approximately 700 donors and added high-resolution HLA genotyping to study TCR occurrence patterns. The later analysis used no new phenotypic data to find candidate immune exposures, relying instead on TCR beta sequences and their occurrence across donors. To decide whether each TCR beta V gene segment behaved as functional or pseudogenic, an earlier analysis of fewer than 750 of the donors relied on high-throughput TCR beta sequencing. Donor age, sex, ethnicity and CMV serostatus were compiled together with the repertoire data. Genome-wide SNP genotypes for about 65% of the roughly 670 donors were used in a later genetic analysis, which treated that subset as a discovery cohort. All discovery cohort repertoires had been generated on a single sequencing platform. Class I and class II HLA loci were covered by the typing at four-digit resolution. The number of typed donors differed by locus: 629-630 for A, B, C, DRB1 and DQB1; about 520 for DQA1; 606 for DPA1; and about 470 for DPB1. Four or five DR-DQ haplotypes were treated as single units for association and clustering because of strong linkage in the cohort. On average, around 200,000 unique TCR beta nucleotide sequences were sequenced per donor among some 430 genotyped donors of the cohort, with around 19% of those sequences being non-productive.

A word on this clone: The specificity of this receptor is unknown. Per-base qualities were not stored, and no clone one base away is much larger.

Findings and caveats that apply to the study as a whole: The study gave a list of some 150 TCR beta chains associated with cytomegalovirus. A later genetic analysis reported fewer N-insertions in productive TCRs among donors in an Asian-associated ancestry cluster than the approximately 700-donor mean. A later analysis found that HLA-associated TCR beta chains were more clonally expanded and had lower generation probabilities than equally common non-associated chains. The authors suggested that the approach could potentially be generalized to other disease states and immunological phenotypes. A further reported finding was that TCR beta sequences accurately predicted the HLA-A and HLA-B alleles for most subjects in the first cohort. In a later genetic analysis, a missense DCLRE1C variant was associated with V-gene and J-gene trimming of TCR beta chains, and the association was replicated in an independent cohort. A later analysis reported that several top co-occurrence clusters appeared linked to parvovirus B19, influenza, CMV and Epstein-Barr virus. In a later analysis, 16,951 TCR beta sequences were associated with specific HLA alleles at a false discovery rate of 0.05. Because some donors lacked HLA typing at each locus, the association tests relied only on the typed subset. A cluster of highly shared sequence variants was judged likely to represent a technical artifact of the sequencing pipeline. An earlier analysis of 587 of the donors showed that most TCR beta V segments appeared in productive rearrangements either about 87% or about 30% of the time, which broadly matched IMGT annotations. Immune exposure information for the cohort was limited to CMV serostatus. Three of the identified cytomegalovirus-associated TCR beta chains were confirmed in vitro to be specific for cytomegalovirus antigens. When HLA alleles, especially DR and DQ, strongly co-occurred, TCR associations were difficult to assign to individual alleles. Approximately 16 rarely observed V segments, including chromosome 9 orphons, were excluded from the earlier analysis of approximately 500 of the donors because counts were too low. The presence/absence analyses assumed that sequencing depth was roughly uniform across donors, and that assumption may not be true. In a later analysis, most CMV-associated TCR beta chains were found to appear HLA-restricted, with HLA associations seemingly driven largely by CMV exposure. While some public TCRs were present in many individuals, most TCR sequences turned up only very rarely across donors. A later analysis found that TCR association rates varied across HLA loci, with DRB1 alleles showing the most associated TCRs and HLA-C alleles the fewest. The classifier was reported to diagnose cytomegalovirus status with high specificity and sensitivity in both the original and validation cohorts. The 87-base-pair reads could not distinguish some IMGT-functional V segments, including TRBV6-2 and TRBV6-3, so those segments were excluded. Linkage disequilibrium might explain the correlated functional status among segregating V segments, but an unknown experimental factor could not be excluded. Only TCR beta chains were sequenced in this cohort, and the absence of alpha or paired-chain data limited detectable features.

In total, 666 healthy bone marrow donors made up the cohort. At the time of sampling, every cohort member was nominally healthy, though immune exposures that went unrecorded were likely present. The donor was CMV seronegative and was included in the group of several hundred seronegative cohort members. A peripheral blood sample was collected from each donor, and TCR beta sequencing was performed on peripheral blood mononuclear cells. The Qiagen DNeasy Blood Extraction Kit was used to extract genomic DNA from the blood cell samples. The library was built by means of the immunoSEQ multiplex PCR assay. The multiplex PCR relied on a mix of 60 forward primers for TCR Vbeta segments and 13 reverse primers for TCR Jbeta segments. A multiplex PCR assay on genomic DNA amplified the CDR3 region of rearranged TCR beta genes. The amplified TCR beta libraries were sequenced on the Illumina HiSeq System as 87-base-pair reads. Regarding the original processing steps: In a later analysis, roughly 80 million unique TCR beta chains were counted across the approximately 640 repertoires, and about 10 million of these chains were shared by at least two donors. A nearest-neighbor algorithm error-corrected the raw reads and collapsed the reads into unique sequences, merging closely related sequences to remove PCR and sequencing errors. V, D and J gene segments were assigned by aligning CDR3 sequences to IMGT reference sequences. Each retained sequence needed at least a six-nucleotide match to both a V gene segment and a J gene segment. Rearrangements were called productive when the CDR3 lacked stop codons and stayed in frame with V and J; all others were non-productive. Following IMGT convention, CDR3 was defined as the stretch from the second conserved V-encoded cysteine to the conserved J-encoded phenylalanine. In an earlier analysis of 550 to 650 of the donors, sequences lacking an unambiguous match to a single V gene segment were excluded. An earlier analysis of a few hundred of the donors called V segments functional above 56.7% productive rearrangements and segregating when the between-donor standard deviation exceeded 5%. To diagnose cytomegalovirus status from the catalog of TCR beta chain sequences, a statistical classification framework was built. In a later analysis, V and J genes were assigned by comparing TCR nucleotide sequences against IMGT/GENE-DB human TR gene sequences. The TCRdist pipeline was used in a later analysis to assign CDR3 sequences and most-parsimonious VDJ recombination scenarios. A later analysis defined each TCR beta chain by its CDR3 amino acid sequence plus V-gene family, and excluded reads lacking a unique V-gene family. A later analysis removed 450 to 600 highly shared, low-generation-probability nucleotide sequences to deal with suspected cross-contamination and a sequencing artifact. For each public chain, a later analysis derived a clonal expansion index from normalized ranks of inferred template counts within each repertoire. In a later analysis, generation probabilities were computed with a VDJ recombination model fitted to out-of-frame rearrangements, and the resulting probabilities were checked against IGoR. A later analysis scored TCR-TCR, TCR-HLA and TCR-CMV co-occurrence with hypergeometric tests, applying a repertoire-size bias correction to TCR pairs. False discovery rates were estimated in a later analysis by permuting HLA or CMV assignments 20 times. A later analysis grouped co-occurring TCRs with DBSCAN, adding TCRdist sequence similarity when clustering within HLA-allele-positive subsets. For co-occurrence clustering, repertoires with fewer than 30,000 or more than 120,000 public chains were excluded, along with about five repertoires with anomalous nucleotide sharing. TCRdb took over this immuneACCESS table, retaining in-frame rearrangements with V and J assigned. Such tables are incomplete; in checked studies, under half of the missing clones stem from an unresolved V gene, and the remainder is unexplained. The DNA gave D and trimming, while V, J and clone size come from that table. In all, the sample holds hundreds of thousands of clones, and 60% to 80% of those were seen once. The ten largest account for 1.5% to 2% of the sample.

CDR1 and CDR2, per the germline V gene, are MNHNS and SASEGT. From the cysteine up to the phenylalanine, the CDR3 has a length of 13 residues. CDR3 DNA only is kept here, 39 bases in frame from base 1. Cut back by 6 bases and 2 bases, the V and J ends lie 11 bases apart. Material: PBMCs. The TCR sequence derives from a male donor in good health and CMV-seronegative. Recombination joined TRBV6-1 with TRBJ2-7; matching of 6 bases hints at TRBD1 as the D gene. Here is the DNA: TGTGCCAGCAGGAGGGGACACCCCTACGAGCAGTACTTC. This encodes CASRRGHPYEQYF.